Listed here are 27 T cell receptor beta chains from one sample, sequenced in a study of cytomegalovirus exposure and HLA in healthy donors. Use of 60 Vbeta and 13 Jbeta primers characterized the PCR. Only in-frame clones appear in the TCRdb table, and some are missing; sequencing was by immunoSEQ multiplex PCR. The sample lists 150,000 to 200,000 clones, 75% to 90% occurring once. Sequencing was carried out using PBMCs. The receptor source for this set is a man between 18 and 35 years old in good health and CMV-seropositive.

J is TRBJ2-3 and V is TRBV7-8; 10 nucleotides align to TRBD2. The ends lost 5 bases at V and 5 bases at J; junction bases unmatched: 10. The CDR3 totals 16 residues. In germline, CDR1 is SGHVS, CDR2 FQNEAQ. This chain's CDR3 is CASSPGAAGGQDTQYF. In DNA form, the CDR3 reads TGTGCCAGCAGCCCCGGGGCAGCGGGGGGGCAAGATACGCAGTATTTT. Supplemented by reference TRBV7-8 and TRBJ2-3, the full variable domain reads GAGVSQSPRYKVAKRGQDVALRCDPISGHVSLFWYQQALGQGPEFLTYFQNEAQLDKSGLPSDRFFAERPEGSVSTLKIQRTQQEDSAVYLCASSPGAAGGQDTQYFGPGTRLTVL.

This chain links TRBV18 with TRBJ1-1; D is unresolved. Germline assignment: CDR1 KGHSH and CDR2 LQKENI. The V and J ends lost 6 bases and 1 base respectively, with 9 bases between them. The CDR3 covers 13 residues. This chain's CDR3 is CASSPTENTEAFF. In nucleotides, the CDR3 is TGTGCCAGCTCGCCTACAGAGAACACTGAAGCTTTCTTT. The full variable domain, with the rest looked up from reference TRBV18 and TRBJ1-1, is NAGVMQNPRHLVRRRGQEARLRCSPMKGHSHVYWYRQLPEEGLKFMVYLQKENIIDESGMPKERFSAEFPKEGPSILRIQQVVRGDSAAYFCASSPTENTEAFFGQGTRLTVV.

In its sample, this clone was seen a few times. The chain is built from TRBV5-6 and TRBJ1-1; D gene unclear. The germline CDR1 and CDR2 sequences are SGHDT and YYEEEE. Deletions cut 3 bases from V and 7 bases from J, with 10 bases between. This CDR3 spans 12 amino acids. The CDR3 spells CASSSGLNEAFF. For the CDR3, the DNA is TGTGCCAGCAGCTCGGGTCTAAATGAAGCTTTCTTT.

This clone was counted a few times. The chain has TRBV6-6 and TRBJ1-3; D is unclear. With 2 bases removed from V and 0 bases from J, the gap between germline ends came to 5 bases. In germline, CDR1 is MNHNY, CDR2 SVGAGI (reference sequence). The CDR3 sequence is 14 residues long. The CDR3 DNA reads as TGTGCCAGCAGTTACGGGCTCTCTGGAAACACCATATATTTT. Amino acid sequence: CASSYGLSGNTIYF.

The gene calls are TRBV5-8 and TRBJ1-1, with TRBD1 as a possible D gene (5 bases). Germline V gives CDR1 SGHTS, CDR2 YDEGEE. V was cut by 1 base and J by 6 bases, with 16 bases left in between. There are 15 residues in the CDR3. The CDR3 nucleotides read TGTGCCAGCAGCTTGATGGAGGGGTTGAGGGCTGAAGCTTTCTTT. This translates into CASSLMEGLRAEAFF.

V and J are TRBV25-1 and TRBJ2-7; 9 nucleotides align to TRBD1. Germline lookup yields CDR1 MGHDK and CDR2 SYGVNS. V was pared by 4 bases and J by 7 bases, with 11 bases of the junction left unmatched. The CDR3 is 15 residues long. In DNA, the CDR3 is TGTGCCAGCAGTGGGGCCGGGACAGGGTATCTAGAGCAGTACTTC. Its protein product is CASSGAGTGYLEQYF.

V and J are TRBV7-7 and TRBJ2-5, with 9 bases fitting TRBD2. The germline gives CDR1 SSHAT, CDR2 FNYEAQ (reference sequence). Trimming at V came to 5 bases and at J to 3 bases, leaving 10 bases not matched to a gene. The CDR3 has 16 amino acids. The CDR3 loop reads CASSRGRAGGEETQYF. The CDR3 coding sequence is TGTGCCAGCAGCCGCGGAAGGGCGGGGGGGGAAGAGACCCAGTACTTC.

This chain connects TRBV7-6 to TRBJ2-1; TRBD2 is a possible D gene (5 bases). The CDR3 has 17 amino acids. Germline V gene sequence: CDR1 SGHVS, CDR2 FNYEAQ. Trimming left V 1 base short and J 2 bases short, with 15 bases between. Here the CDR3 reads CASSLEPSRVPYNEQFF. CDR3 bases: TGTGCCAGCAGCTTAGAGCCCTCGAGGGTTCCCTACAATGAGCAGTTCTTC. Combining the CDR3 with reference TRBV7-6 and TRBJ2-1 gives the whole variable domain GAGVSQSPRYKVTKRGQDVALRCDPISGHVSLYWYRQALGQGPEFLTYFNYEAQQDKSGLPNDRFSAERPEGSISTLTIQRTEQRDSAMYRCASSLEPSRVPYNEQFFGPGTRLTVL.

The sample holds a few counts of this clone. The rearrangement uses TRBV27 and TRBJ2-6; no definite D call. The CDR3 has 15 amino acids. Trimming took off 3 bases at V and 0 bases at J, with 6 bases between the two ends. Germline lookup yields CDR1 MNHEY and CDR2 SMNVEV (reference sequence). CDR3 nucleotide sequence: TGTGCCAGCAGTTTTGACATCTCTGGGGCCAACGTCCTGACTTTC. Amino acid sequence: CASSFDISGANVLTF. The variable domain in full, completed from reference TRBV27 and TRBJ2-6, reads EAQVTQNPRYLITVTGKKLTVTCSQNMNHEYMSWYRQDPGLGLRQIYYSMNVEVTDKGDVPEGYKVSRKEKRNFPLILESPSPNQTSLYFCASSFDISGANVLTFGAGSRLTVL.

This clone came up once. This chain links TRBV19 with TRBJ1-4; 7 bases match TRBD1. The CDR3 extends over 15 amino acids. Germline loops: CDR1 LNHDA, CDR2 SQIVND (reference sequence). V lost 6 bases to trimming and J lost 8 bases; unmatched junction nucleotides: 12. Here the CDR3 DNA reads TGTGCCAGTAGGAGACAGGGTAGTCACGACGAAAAACTGTTTTTT. It specifies CASRRQGSHDEKLFF.

This chain joins TRBV13 and TRBJ2-1, with 7 nucleotides matching TRBD2. The CDR3 is 16 amino acids. Trimming removed 4 bases from V and 8 bases from J; junction bases left unmatched: 14. Germline V gene data show CDR1 as PRHDT and CDR2 as FYEKMQ (reference sequence). CDR3: CASSSRRLGGDYEQFF. The CDR3, as DNA: TGTGCCAGCAGCTCGAGGAGGCTGGGGGGGGATTATGAGCAGTTCTTC.

J is TRBJ2-5 and V is TRBV5-1, with 8 bases matching TRBD1. The DNA end is more similar to TRBJ2-7, so the J call may be wrong. CDR3 length: 14 residues. Germline V gives CDR1 SGHRS, CDR2 YFSETQ. As DNA, the CDR3 is TGCGCCAGCAGCTTGCGCCAGGGGGCCGACGAGCAGTACTTC. This sequence encodes CASSLRQGADEQYF.

This clone was observed a handful of times. This chain joins TRBV4-1 and TRBJ1-1; 8 bases are shared with TRBD1. The length of the CDR3 is 12 residues. The germline gives CDR1 MGHRA, CDR2 YSYEKL. V was pared by 3 bases and J by 8 bases, with 2 bases of the junction left unmatched. The CDR3 DNA reads as TGCGCCAGCAGCCACGGGACAGGAGAAGCTTTCTTT. This codes for CASSHGTGEAFF.

The rearrangement joins TRBV13 to TRBJ2-5; D remains ambiguous. The CDR3 totals 13 residues. V was shortened by 5 bases and J by 0 bases, with 7 bases between the two germline ends. Germline V gene sequence: CDR1 PRHDT, CDR2 FYEKMQ (reference sequence). The CDR3 region is CASSPEYQETQYF. The CDR3 DNA sequence: TGTGCCAGCAGCCCCGAGTACCAAGAGACCCAGTACTTC.

This clone appeared once. V gene TRBV16 combines with J gene TRBJ2-3, with TRBD2 matching over 11 bases. Germline loops: CDR1 KGHSY, CDR2 FQNENV. The CDR3 runs 16 residues. V trimming: 0 bases; J trimming: 2 bases; junction bases outside the gene matches: 1. The CDR3 DNA is TGTGCCAGCAGCCAATCGACTAGCGGGGACACAGATACGCAGTATTTT. Translated: CASSQSTSGDTDTQYF.

This chain connects TRBV19 to TRBJ1-2, with D possibly being TRBD1 (6 bases). Trimming shortened V by 6 bases and J by 1 base, and 9 bases separated the two germline ends. Germline CDR1 and CDR2: LNHDA and SQIVND (reference sequence). The CDR3 extends over 13 amino acids. CDR3 DNA sequence: TGTGCCAGTAGACAGGGTGGTAACTATGGCTACACCTTC. Translation gives CASRQGGNYGYTF. Full variable domain (rest looked up from reference TRBV19 and TRBJ1-2): DGGITQSPKYLFRKEGQNVTLSCEQNLNHDAMYWYRQDPGQGLRLIYYSQIVNDFQKGDIAEGYSVSREKKESFPLTVTSAQKNPTAFYLCASRQGGNYGYTFGSGTRLTVV.

This chain uses TRBV14 with TRBJ2-5; maybe TRBD2 (5 bases). The CDR3 is 16 residues long. Germline CDR1 reads SGHDN; CDR2 reads FVKESK. V was cut by 1 base and J by 2 bases, with 14 bases left in between. For the CDR3, the DNA is TGTGCCAGCAGCCAAGCTGGCCGAGGGCGGCAAGAGACCCAGTACTTC. It codes for CASSQAGRGRQETQYF.

This CDR3 is CASSGTSGRPLENTDTQYF. In DNA form, the CDR3 reads TGTGCCAGCAGCGGAACTAGCGGGAGACCTTTAGAAAACACAGATACGCAGTATTTT. The V call is TRBV9, the J call TRBJ2-3, with 11 bases lining up with TRBD2. The trim removed 3 bases at V and 2 bases at J, leaving 14 bases unmatched. CDR3 size: 19 residues. The V gene's germline CDR1 is SGDLS and CDR2 YYNGEE.

This clone appeared a few times. The rearrangement links TRBV7-6 to TRBJ1-4, with D perhaps matching TRBD1 (5 bases). The CDR3 is made up of 13 amino acids. Germline CDR1 and CDR2: SGHVS and FNYEAQ. The V and J ends lost 8 bases and 3 bases respectively, with 10 bases between them. The DNA for the CDR3 is TGTGCCAGCCGGGGGTGGCCTAATGAAAAACTGTTTTTT. As protein: CASRGWPNEKLFF. The full variable domain, with the rest looked up from reference TRBV7-6 and TRBJ1-4, is GAGVSQSPRYKVTKRGQDVALRCDPISGHVSLYWYRQALGQGPEFLTYFNYEAQQDKSGLPNDRFSAERPEGSISTLTIQRTEQRDSAMYRCASRGWPNEKLFFGSGTQLSVL.

This clone occurred once. V and J are TRBV5-4 and TRBJ2-3; 9 nucleotides agree with TRBD2. Looked up from germline, CDR1 is SGHNT and CDR2 is YYREEE (reference sequence). Losses at the gene ends were 1 base for V and 4 bases for J; bases not matched to a gene: 13. CDR3 size: 18 residues. CDR3 amino acids: CASSLMVSGGSNSDTQYF. In nucleotides, the CDR3 is TGTGCCAGCAGCTTGATGGTTAGCGGGGGAAGTAATTCAGATACGCAGTATTTT.

The chain couples TRBV2 to TRBJ1-3; tentative D call: TRBD1 (5 bases). The V and J ends lost 0 bases and 4 bases respectively, with 10 bases between them. The CDR3 runs to 15 residues. Germline V lookup: CDR1 SNHLY, CDR2 FYNNEI. The CDR3 DNA sequence: TGTGCCAGCAGTGAAGCGCGGGGGGTCGGAAACACCATATATTTT. This translates into CASSEARGVGNTIYF.

About this clone itself: The sample contains more than one DNA sequence encoding this CDR3. V is TRBV9 and J is TRBJ1-1; possibly TRBD1 for D (5 bases). This CDR3 spans 14 amino acids. V was cut by 0 bases and J by 5 bases, with 11 bases left in between. Looked up from germline, CDR1 is SGDLS and CDR2 is YYNGEE. CDR3 residues: CASSVGQGGTEAFF. The CDR3 nucleotides are TGTGCCAGCAGCGTAGGTCAGGGAGGAACTGAAGCTTTCTTT.

V is TRBV10-3 and J is TRBJ2-1; 7 positions match TRBD1. The CDR3 consists of 13 residues. From germline, CDR1 is ENHRY and CDR2 SYGVKD. The V gene end was trimmed by 5 bases and the J gene end by 6 bases; junction bases not matched to a gene: 4. The CDR3 DNA is TGTGCCATCAGTTTAACAGGGGTCAATGAGCAGTTCTTC. Its protein product is CAISLTGVNEQFF.

J is TRBJ1-2 and V is TRBV2; 9 bases align to TRBD1. V was clipped by 3 bases and J by 4 bases; unmatched bases: 9. The CDR3 length is 16 residues. Germline V lookup: CDR1 SNHLY, CDR2 FYNNEI. The CDR3 DNA sequence: TGTGCCAGCAGTGATCTTGGGACAGGGACAAGCTATGGCTACACCTTC. Protein product: CASSDLGTGTSYGYTF.

V is TRBV5-6 and J is TRBJ2-1; 10 bases map to TRBD2. The CDR3 runs to 15 residues. The ends lost 2 bases at V and 9 bases at J; junction bases unmatched: 8. The germline CDR1 and CDR2 sequences are SGHDT and YYEEEE. CDR3 nucleotide sequence: TGTGCCAGCAGCTTTATAGCGGGGGGTCCTGGTGAGCAGTTCTTC. This codes for CASSFIAGGPGEQFF.

This chain joins TRBV6-6 and TRBJ1-1, with TRBD1 identical over 9 bases. Trimming removed 4 bases from V and 7 bases from J; junction bases left unmatched: 7. This CDR3 comprises 14 residues. Per germline, CDR1 MNHNY and CDR2 SVGAGI (reference sequence). CDR3 nucleotides: TGTGCCAGCAGTTTACCGACAGGGGGAGTTGAAGCTTTCTTT. Translated, it gives CASSLPTGGVEAFF.

The genes are TRBV19 and TRBJ2-7; 7 bases map to TRBD1. CDR1 and CDR2 (germline): LNHDA, SQIVND (reference sequence). The CDR3 consists of 15 residues. The J segment lost 2 bases and the V segment lost 5 bases, leaving 9 bases of the junction unmatched. The CDR3, as DNA: TGTGCCAGTAGTTGGGGGACAGTGGGAGCCTACGAGCAGTACTTC. It codes for CASSWGTVGAYEQYF.